This T cell receptor beta chain was obtained from a study of human T cells and chemical hapten exposure. In the study overall: TCR yields per sample varied mostly from small pooled library volume differences.

In germline, CDR1 is ENHRY, CDR2 SYGVKD. Unmatched junction bases numbered 7, after V lost 4 bases and J lost 3 bases. The CDR3 extends over 15 amino acids. TCRdb recomputed calls from the RACE reads with MiXCR, one row per CDR3 protein. This table holds 85,000 to 100,000 distinct CDR3 sequences, more than 10% found once. This clonotype was detected many times. Sample time point: pre-sensitization, week 0. Treatment denoted: therapeutic diphenylcyclopropenone sensitization with weekly scalp DPC. The rearrangement links TRBV10-3 to TRBJ2-5; 8 bases fit TRBD1. This TCR was sampled from a woman between 55 and 75 years old with alopecia areata. Some clones in this sample may be carry-over from other donors' samples. This material consisted of whole blood, taken in connection with sensitization to the hapten diphenylcyclopropenone (DPC). The CDR3 DNA reads TGTGCCATCAGTGGGGGGACAGGACCGAAAGAGACCCAGTACTTC. Translated, it gives CAISGGTGPKETQYF.